The 17 T cell receptor beta chains reported below all come from one sample, sequenced in a study of immune cell composition in non-small cell lung cancer. Using immunoSEQ multiplex PCR, the repertoire was profiled, and TCRdb retains in-frame clones only, with some absent. The table has some 2,200 clones, roughly four fifths seen once. Normal lung was taken at the farthest possible site, at least 3 cm from tumour. The sample was non-adjacent lung tissue. These receptors originate from a human donor with non-small cell lung cancer.

The CDR3 DNA is TGTGCCAGCAGTTTCAACCCGGGATCTTACTCTGGAAACACCATATATTTT. This gives the protein CASSFNPGSYSGNTIYF. The chain joins TRBV28 to TRBJ1-3; D not resolved. Trimming left V 3 bases short and J 0 bases short, with 15 bases between. The germline V gene encodes CDR1 MDHEN and CDR2 SYDVKM. The CDR3 consists of 17 residues.

The CDR3 reads CASTKTGGETQYF. The CDR3 region has the DNA TGCGCCAGCACCAAGACAGGGGGGGAGACCCAGTACTTC. This rearrangement joins TRBV5-1 to TRBJ2-5, with 9 bases matching TRBD1. J was trimmed by 5 bases and V by 6 bases; bases with no gene match: 5. The CDR3 length is 13 residues. Per the germline V gene, CDR1 is SGHRS and CDR2 is YFSETQ.

The rearrangement links TRBV10-3 to TRBJ1-5, with D possibly being TRBD1 (6 bases). The V gene's germline CDR1 is ENHRY and CDR2 SYGVKD. Trimming left V 3 bases short and J 6 bases short, with 12 bases between. CDR3 size: 14 residues. In nucleotides, the CDR3 is TGTGCCATCAGTGACCCAGGGGACGGTCAGCCCCAGCATTTT. It translates to CAISDPGDGQPQHF.

The CDR3 DNA reads TGTGCCAGCAGCCAAGCTACAGGGTCTGGGGAGCAGTTCTTC. The encoded protein is CASSQATGSGEQFF. The genes are TRBV4-2 and TRBJ2-1, with D possibly TRBD1 on 6 matching bases. Germline-derived CDR1 and CDR2 are LGHNA and YNFKEQ. V lost 1 base and J lost 10, with 14 bases in between. CDR3 length: 14 residues.

The chain combines TRBV5-4 with TRBJ2-7; perhaps TRBD1 as D (5 bases). Per the germline V gene, CDR1 is SGHNT and CDR2 is YYREEE (reference sequence). Trimming took 3 bases from V and 0 from J, leaving 10 bases between them. The CDR3 runs 14 residues. The CDR3 region is CASSSTGDSYEQYF. The CDR3 coding sequence is TGTGCCAGCAGCTCAACAGGCGACTCCTACGAGCAGTACTTC.

The V call is TRBV5-1, the J call TRBJ1-2; no definite D call. The V end was cut by 0 bases, the J end by 6 bases, with 9 bases between. CDR1 is SGHRS and CDR2 is YFSETQ in the germline V gene. The CDR3 covers 13 residues. As DNA, the CDR3 is TGCGCCAGCAGCTTGGGTCGCAACAATGGCTACACCTTC. Protein: CASSLGRNNGYTF.

The chain couples TRBV19 to TRBJ1-6; the D is unclear. The germline gives CDR1 LNHDA, CDR2 SQIVND (reference sequence). Trimming removed 5 bases from V and 8 bases from J, with 10 bases in between. The CDR3 contains 13 residues. CDR3: CASSEREYSPLHF. The CDR3, as DNA: TGTGCCAGTAGTGAAAGGGAGTATTCACCCCTCCACTTT.

This clone is labeled large (0.1 to 1%). The V and J genes are TRBV5-6 and TRBJ1-2, with a possible D match to TRBD1 (5 bases). Per the germline V gene, CDR1 is SGHDT and CDR2 is YYEEEE. This CDR3 is built from 15 residues. Deletions cut 0 bases from V and 2 bases from J, with 11 bases between. Here the CDR3 reads CASSLVGAGNYGYTF. Written as DNA, the CDR3 is TGTGCCAGCAGCTTGGTTGGCGCAGGGAACTATGGCTACACCTTC.

This clone showed up just once. The chain's CDR3 is CASSKRVAGGVSGELFF. In DNA form, the CDR3 reads TGTGCCAGCAGCAAGAGAGTAGCGGGAGGGGTTAGCGGGGAGCTGTTTTTT. The rearrangement links TRBV7-8 to TRBJ2-2; TRBD2 agrees at 11 bases. The CDR3 totals 17 residues. In germline, CDR1 is SGHVS, CDR2 FQNEAQ. V trimming: 5 bases; J trimming: 7 bases; junction bases outside the gene matches: 12.

There are a few counts of this clone. The chain employs TRBV11-2 and TRBJ2-1; TRBD2 agrees at 12 bases. CDR1 and CDR2 (germline): SGHAT, FQNNGV. There are 18 residues in the CDR3. Trimming at V came to 2 bases and at J to 5 bases, leaving 10 bases not matched to a gene. The CDR3 is CASSLFSTSGRKNNEQFF. The DNA for the CDR3 is TGTGCCAGCAGCTTATTCTCGACTAGCGGGAGAAAGAACAATGAGCAGTTCTTC.

The J gene is TRBJ2-2, the V gene TRBV27; 9 bases map to TRBD2. The V segment lost 5 bases and the J segment 6 bases; nucleotides outside the gene matches: 7. The CDR3 contains 15 residues. Germline CDR1 reads MNHEY; CDR2 reads SMNVEV (reference sequence). The CDR3 here is CASSLIAGAAGELFF. The CDR3 nucleotides are TGTGCCAGCAGTCTAATAGCGGGAGCAGCCGGGGAGCTGTTTTTT.

A single count supports this clone. The rearrangement joins TRBV27 to TRBJ2-3; no clear D. The CDR3 is made up of 15 amino acids. The V gene lost 1 base and the J gene lost 2 bases, with 10 bases spanning the gap. In germline, CDR1 is MNHEY, CDR2 SMNVEV (reference sequence). In DNA, the CDR3 is TGTGCCAGCAGTTTATTCGCGGAACCCACAGATACGCAGTATTTT. Translated, it gives CASSLFAEPTDTQYF.

The genes are TRBV6-6 and TRBJ2-7; 7 positions match TRBD1. Germline V lookup: CDR1 MNHNY, CDR2 SVGAGI (reference sequence). The length of the CDR3 is 13 residues. The trim removed 6 bases at V and 6 bases at J, leaving 8 bases unmatched. The CDR3 is CASSPGTEAEQYF. The CDR3 coding sequence is TGTGCCAGCAGCCCCGGGACAGAGGCCGAGCAGTACTTC.

V usage is TRBV7-9 and J usage is TRBJ2-1; 10 positions match TRBD2. The germline V gene encodes CDR1 SEHNR and CDR2 FQNEAQ (reference sequence). V gave up 2 bases and J gave up 6 bases; unmatched junction bases: 7. This CDR3 has 16 residues. The CDR3 is CASSLSLAGASNEQFF. The CDR3, as DNA: TGTGCCAGCAGCTTATCTCTAGCGGGAGCTAGCAATGAGCAGTTCTTC. Full variable domain (remainder filled in from reference TRBV7-9 and TRBJ2-1): DTGVSQNPRHKITKRGQNVTFRCDPISEHNRLYWYRQTLGQGPEFLTYFQNEAQLEKSRLLSDRFSAERPKGSFSTLEIQRTEQGDSAMYLCASSLSLAGASNEQFFGPGTRLTVL.

This chain uses TRBV27 with TRBJ1-3; 11 bases are a match to TRBD1. Germline V gene data show CDR1 as MNHEY and CDR2 as SMNVEV (reference sequence). After removal of 3 bases from V and 0 bases from J, the junction contained 4 bases not matched to a gene. CDR3 length equals 17 residues. CDR3 sequence reads: CASSLTGTGGSGNTIYF. The CDR3 DNA sequence: TGTGCCAGCAGTTTGACCGGGACAGGGGGCTCTGGAAACACCATATATTTT.

This chain uses TRBV4-1 with TRBJ2-3; possibly TRBD1 for D (5 bases). The CDR3 is made up of 15 amino acids. V shed 5 bases and J shed 4 bases, with 16 bases lying between them. From germline, CDR1 is MGHRA and CDR2 YSYEKL. The CDR3 DNA reads as TGCGCCAGCAGCACAGGTCTGGGGTTCCCAGATACGCAGTATTTT. Its protein product is CASSTGLGFPDTQYF.

V and J are TRBV6-6 and TRBJ2-1; the D gene is possibly TRBD2 (7 bases). Germline-derived CDR1 and CDR2 are MNHNY and SVGAGI (reference sequence). This CDR3 contains 11 residues. V was pared by 6 bases and J by 14 bases, with 14 bases between. The CDR3 region has the DNA TGTGCCAGCAGCAACCGGGGGGCGGAGTTCTTC. Amino acids: CASSNRGAEFF.